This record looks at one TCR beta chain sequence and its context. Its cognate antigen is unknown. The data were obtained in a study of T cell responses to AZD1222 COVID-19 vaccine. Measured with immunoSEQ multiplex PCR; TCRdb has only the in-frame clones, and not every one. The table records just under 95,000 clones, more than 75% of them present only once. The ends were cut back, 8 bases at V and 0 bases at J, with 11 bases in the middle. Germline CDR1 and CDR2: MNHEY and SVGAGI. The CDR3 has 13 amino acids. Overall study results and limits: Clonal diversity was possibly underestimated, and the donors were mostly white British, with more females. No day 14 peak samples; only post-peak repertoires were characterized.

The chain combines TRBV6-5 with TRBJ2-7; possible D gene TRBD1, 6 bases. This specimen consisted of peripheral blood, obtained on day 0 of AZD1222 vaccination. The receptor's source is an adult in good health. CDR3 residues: CASGGGSSYEQYF. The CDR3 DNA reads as TGTGCCAGCGGGGGCGGCAGCTCCTACGAGCAGTACTTC.